Detailed here is one T cell receptor (beta chain). Its antigen is still unknown. The same CDR3 is also encoded by other DNA sequences in this sample. This specimen comes from a study of cytomegalovirus exposure and HLA in healthy donors. The length of the CDR3 is 16 residues. After removal of 5 bases from V and 1 base from J, the junction contained 9 bases not matched to a gene. The germline V gene has CDR1 MNHEY and CDR2 SMNVEV (reference sequence). Primers included in the PCR were 60 Vbeta and 13 Jbeta primers. Original processing notes: Around 10 million of the 60 million to 80 million unique TCR beta chains counted in a later analysis were shared. Sequenced by immunoSEQ multiplex PCR; TCRdb stores in-frame clones only, minus some. That table gives V, J and clone size, and the DNA gave D and trimming. The table records approximately 100,000 clones, roughly 76% of them present only once. General study points: Equally common other TCR beta chains were less clonally expanded than HLA-associated ones, a later analysis found. Earlier analysis yielded a pattern in which most TCR beta V segments were productive about 87% or about 30% of the time. An analysis that came later showed most CMV-associated TCR beta chains appearing HLA-restricted.

This TCR was sampled from a woman in her 50s in good health and CMV-seropositive. This chain links TRBV27 with TRBJ2-7, with TRBD2 matching 9 bases. The sample consisted of PBMCs. In nucleotides, the CDR3 is TGTGCCAGCAGTCCATCTAGCGGGGAGAGTTCCTACGAGCAGTACTTC. Translating gives CASSPSSGESSYEQYF.